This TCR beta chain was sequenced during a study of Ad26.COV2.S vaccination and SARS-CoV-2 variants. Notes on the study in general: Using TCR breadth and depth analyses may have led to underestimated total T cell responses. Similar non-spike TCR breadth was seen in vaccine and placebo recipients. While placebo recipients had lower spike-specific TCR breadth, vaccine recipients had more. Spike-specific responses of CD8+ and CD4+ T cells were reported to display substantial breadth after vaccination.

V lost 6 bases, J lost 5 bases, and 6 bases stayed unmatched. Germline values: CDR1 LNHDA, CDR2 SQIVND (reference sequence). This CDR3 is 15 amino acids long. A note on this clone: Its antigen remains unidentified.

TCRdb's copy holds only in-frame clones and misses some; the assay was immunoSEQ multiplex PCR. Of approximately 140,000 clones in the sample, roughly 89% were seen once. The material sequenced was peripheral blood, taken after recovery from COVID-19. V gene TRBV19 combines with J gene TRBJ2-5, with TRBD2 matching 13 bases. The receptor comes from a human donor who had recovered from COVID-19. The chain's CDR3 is CASRTSGGLGETQYF. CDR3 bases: TGTGCCAGTAGGACTAGCGGGGGGCTGGGTGAGACCCAGTACTTC.